This TCR beta chain was obtained from a study of blood T cell repertoires in COVID-19. About the study: Both acute and convalescent COVID-19 samples were obtained from the United States, Italy and Spain. PBMCs, B-cell-depleted T cells, or T cells provided the cDNA or gDNA that made up the material.

Per the study methods: Nucleated cell counts were estimated from reference gene primer amplification. TCRdb keeps only in-frame clones here, not all; method: immunoSEQ multiplex PCR. D and trimming come from the DNA, and the V and J calls and clone size come from that table. The repertoire consists of a few hundred thousand clones, with approximately 79% occurring once and the leading ten covering around 4.1%. The CDR3 runs to 14 residues. The germline gives CDR1 MGHDK, CDR2 SYGVNS. Germline trimming cut 4 bases from V and 5 bases from J; bases unmatched to any gene: 2. The rearrangement joins TRBV25-1 to TRBJ2-3, with 11 bases that match TRBD2. The clonotype was recovered from a man aged 25 to 40 with acute COVID-19. Sequencing used PBMCs or T cells enriched from blood (not recorded which). CDR3 bases: TGTGCCAGCAGTGTAGCGGGAGGGAAAGATACGCAGTATTTT. It specifies CASSVAGGKDTQYF. Based on the CDR3 plus reference TRBV25-1 and TRBJ2-3, the full variable domain is EADIYQTPRYLVIGTGKKITLECSQTMGHDKMYWYQQDPGMELHLIHYSYGVNSTEKGDLSSESTVSRIRTEHFPLTLESARPSHTSQYLCASSVAGGKDTQYFGPGTRLTVL.